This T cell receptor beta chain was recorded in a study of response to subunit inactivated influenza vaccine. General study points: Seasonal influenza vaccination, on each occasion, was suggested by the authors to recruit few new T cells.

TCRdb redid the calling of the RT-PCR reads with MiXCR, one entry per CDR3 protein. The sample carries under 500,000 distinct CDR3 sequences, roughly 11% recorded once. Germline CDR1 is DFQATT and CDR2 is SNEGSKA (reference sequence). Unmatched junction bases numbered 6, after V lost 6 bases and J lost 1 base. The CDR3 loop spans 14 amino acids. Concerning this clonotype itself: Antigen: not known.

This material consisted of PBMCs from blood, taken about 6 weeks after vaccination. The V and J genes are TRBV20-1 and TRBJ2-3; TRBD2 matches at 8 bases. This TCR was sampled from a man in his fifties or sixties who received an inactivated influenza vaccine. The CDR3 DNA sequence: TGCAGTGCGGCACCGGGACTAGGCACAGATACGCAGTATTTT. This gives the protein CSAAPGLGTDTQYF.